The rows below give T cell receptor beta chains drawn from one sample of a study of blood T cells in healthy people across ages. One entry per CDR3 protein results from TCRdb running MiXCR on the 5' RACE reads. The sample includes approximately 800,000 distinct CDR3 sequences, around 62% of them seen just once. What was sequenced was blood. These receptors came from a man aged 25-45 years in good health. Both conserved end residues are trimmed from each CDR3. D genes are given only for firm matches. Size is stated for part of the rows, as once, few or many counts, or as a class when the clone is expanded.

abundance | j_gene | v_gene | d_gene | CDR3aa
. | TRBJ1-5 | TRBV27 | . | ASSLAIGHQLQH
. | TRBJ2-7 | TRBV27 | . | ASSLGPRDTYEQY
. | TRBJ1-1 | TRBV27 | . | ASSLSRGNTEAF
. | TRBJ2-5 | TRBV7-3 | TRBD2 | ASSFLAGTPGAQY
. | TRBJ1-1 | TRBV6-6 | TRBD1 | ASSYSPGGSSEAF
. | TRBJ1-2 | TRBV3-1 | . | ASSQHRVANYGYT
many | TRBJ1-1 | TRBV29-1 | TRBD1 | SVETGTVNTEAF
few | TRBJ2-5 | TRBV20-1 | . | SARSRETQY
. | TRBJ2-7 | TRBV4-3 | . | ASSQDPSNYEQY
. | TRBJ2-7 | TRBV7-9 | TRBD1 | ASISSDRHSYEQY
. | TRBJ2-5 | TRBV4-3 | TRBD1 | ASSRSDRGQETQY
few | TRBJ2-1 | TRBV7-3 | . | ASSLMWGNEQF
. | TRBJ2-1 | TRBV15 | . | ATQRGSYNEQF
. | TRBJ2-7 | TRBV6-2/TRBV6-3 | TRBD1 | ASSPEPGQGNEQY
. | TRBJ1-2 | TRBV9 | . | ASSVGGANYGYT
. | TRBJ2-1 | TRBV5-1 | . | ASSTLQGRDNEQF
once | TRBJ2-1 | TRBV9 | TRBD2 | ASSVALAGGPFSSYNEQF
few | TRBJ2-7 | TRBV20-1 | . | SARVRGSGTYEQY
few | TRBJ2-7 | TRBV18 | TRBD1 | ASSLIGQGSGEQY
. | TRBJ2-1 | TRBV5-1 | . | ASSSGQGSTYNEQF
few | TRBJ2-1 | TRBV6-5 | TRBD1 | ASSDRDRAYNEQF
. | TRBJ2-7 | TRBV28 | . | ASSKGVPSYEQY
few | TRBJ1-6 | TRBV5-1 | . | ASSLGQPSYNSPLH
. | TRBJ2-6 | TRBV7-2 | TRBD2 | ASSLVASGGGSGANVLT
. | TRBJ2-1 | TRBV7-2 | TRBD2 | ASSFSGGPLEQF
. | TRBJ2-1 | TRBV20-1 | TRBD2 | SAKRLAGDPISYNEQF
. | TRBJ2-5 | TRBV20-1 | . | SLTRGRETQY
. | TRBJ1-2 | TRBV24-1 | TRBD1 | ATKTGAINNYGYT
few | TRBJ1-2 | TRBV9 | . | ASSPGQSHYGYT
. | TRBJ2-1 | TRBV12-3/TRBV12-4 | TRBD2 | ASSLGTSVNNEQF
. | TRBJ2-1 | TRBV7-7 | . | ASSQTGLRSSYNEQF
. | TRBJ2-1 | TRBV5-1 | TRBD1 | TSSFGQDFYNEQF
few | TRBJ1-4 | TRBV5-1 | . | ASSVDSTNEKLF
. | TRBJ2-1 | TRBV20-1 | TRBD1 | SANPGQGAGHEQF
. | TRBJ2-7 | TRBV9 | TRBD2 | ASSAYYGLAGGTYEQY
. | TRBJ1-4 | TRBV4-3 | TRBD1 | TSSRGQSEKLF
once | . | TRBV10-3 | TRBD2 | AIATGGPYEQY
. | TRBJ1-2 | TRBV7-2 | . | ATESGNNYGHT
. | TRBJ2-7 | TRBV11-3 | . | ASSPSGLGYEQY
. | TRBJ1-4 | TRBV7-2 | . | ASSLAFGEKLF
once | TRBJ1-5 | TRBV28 | TRBD1 | ASTPGQPNQPQH
. | TRBJ1-2 | TRBV7-3 | TRBD1 | ASSETGGDGYT
. | TRBJ2-1 | TRBV29-1 | . | SVPGWEAFSGEQF
few | . | TRBV6-5 | . | ASSYLGRWYEQY
. | TRBJ2-1 | TRBV18 | TRBD2 | ASSPPGTSGGSWNEQF
few | TRBJ2-1 | TRBV12-3/TRBV12-4 | TRBD2 | ASTVGGSYNEQF
. | TRBJ1-2 | TRBV27 | . | ASTSPAKLNYGYT
. | TRBJ1-2 | TRBV7-9 | TRBD1 | ASSPTTRTGSQLYGYT
. | TRBJ1-2 | TRBV2 | . | ASSESRGYDYGYT
. | TRBJ2-5 | TRBV4-3 | TRBD1 | ASSQDQGGWETQY
. | TRBJ2-5 | TRBV20-1 | . | GTETQY
few | TRBJ2-5 | TRBV6-2/TRBV6-3 | . | ASGEGPHYGQY
. | TRBJ2-4 | TRBV6-1 | . | ASSVPGFAKNIQY
. | TRBJ2-7 | TRBV7-2 | . | ASSSEILTYEQY
. | TRBJ1-2 | TRBV4-2 | . | ASSRGRDSYGYT
. | . | TRBV27 | . | ASCWGRGYEQY
few | TRBJ2-3 | TRBV20-1 | TRBD2 | SETYGLADTQY
. | TRBJ2-1 | TRBV20-1 | TRBD1 | SARDIGQGADEQF
once | TRBJ2-4 | TRBV20-1 | . | SASPLNIVAKNIQY